A single sample is the source of the 17 T cell receptor beta chains below, sequenced in a study of OX40 agonist ivuxolimab in advanced cancers. Clones were sequenced by immunoSEQ multiplex PCR, and TCRdb holds only the in-frame ones, with some missing. The table lists tens of thousands of clones, about 90% of them singletons. The sample in question was CD4+ or CD8+ T cells sorted from blood, obtained in a trial of the OX40 agonist ivuxolimab. The origin of the receptors is an adult with an advanced solid tumor such as melanoma, head and neck, liver or kidney cancer.

The chain is built from TRBV28 and TRBJ1-5, with a possible D match to TRBD1 (6 bases). V lost 5 bases and J 0 bases, leaving 11 bases between the germline ends. This CDR3 is 15 amino acids long. From germline, CDR1 is MDHEN and CDR2 SYDVKM. CDR3 loop: CASSTGQYSNQPQHF. The CDR3 nucleotides read TGTGCCAGCAGTACCGGACAGTATAGCAATCAGCCCCAGCATTTT.

This chain connects TRBV9 to TRBJ1-3; tentative D call: TRBD1 (5 bases). CDR3 length: 15 residues. Per the germline V gene, CDR1 is SGDLS and CDR2 is YYNGEE. V was trimmed by 0 bases and J by 3 bases, leaving 10 bases between them. The CDR3 loop is CASSVGGTDGNTIYF. CDR3 nucleotide sequence: TGTGCCAGCAGCGTAGGCGGGACGGATGGAAACACCATATATTTT.

The chain has TRBV5-1 and TRBJ1-1; the D is unclear. The CDR3 loop spans 14 amino acids. V lost 5 bases and J lost 1, with 12 bases in between. Germline CDR1 reads SGHRS; CDR2 reads YFSETQ. CDR3 residues: CASSDWARNTEAFF. In DNA, the CDR3 is TGCGCCAGCAGTGATTGGGCCCGGAACACTGAAGCTTTCTTT.

This rearrangement joins TRBV6-4 to TRBJ2-3, with D hard to call. CDR1 and CDR2 from the germline V gene are MRHNA and SNTAGT. V was trimmed by 3 bases and J by 0 bases, leaving 10 bases between them. The CDR3 has 15 amino acids. CDR3 protein: CASSETETSTDTQYF. CDR3 DNA: TGTGCCAGCAGTGAAACGGAAACTAGCACAGATACGCAGTATTTT.

A single count supports this clone. V usage is TRBV11-2 and J usage is TRBJ2-6; 8 nucleotides match TRBD1. Germline V gene sequence: CDR1 SGHAT, CDR2 FQNNGV. The V and J ends lost 6 bases and 2 bases, in that order; junction bases with no gene match: 6. The CDR3 runs to 16 residues. The CDR3 is CASRSHRGTGANVLTF. The CDR3 nucleotides read TGTGCCAGCAGATCACACAGGGGGACTGGGGCCAACGTCCTGACTTTC.

The chain combines TRBV4-1 with TRBJ1-1; the match to TRBD1 covers 10 bases. CDR3 length: 18 residues. J was trimmed by 0 bases and V by 0 bases; bases with no gene match: 7. Germline CDR1 is MGHRA and CDR2 is YSYEKL. Written as DNA, the CDR3 is TGCGCCAGCAGCCAAGATACCGGGACAGGGGTACTGAACACTGAAGCTTTCTTT. Translation gives CASSQDTGTGVLNTEAFF.

The chain uses TRBV18 and TRBJ2-1; 8 nucleotides match TRBD2. With 2 bases clipped from V and 10 bases from J, the junction kept 7 bases outside the gene matches. The CDR3 contains 14 residues. Germline CDR1 reads KGHSH; CDR2 reads LQKENI. In DNA, the CDR3 is TGTGCCAGCTCACCAGCCGGGAGGGCCGGGGAGCAGTTCTTC. This gives the protein CASSPAGRAGEQFF.

The chain joins TRBV6-5 to TRBJ2-5; 7 bases line up with TRBD1. This CDR3 has 15 amino acids. V was clipped by 2 bases and J by 4 bases; unmatched bases: 7. Germline V gene data show CDR1 as MNHEY and CDR2 as SVGAGI. The chain's CDR3 is CASSYTTGVGETQYF. In DNA form, the CDR3 reads TGTGCCAGCAGTTACACTACAGGGGTGGGAGAGACCCAGTACTTC.

V is TRBV14 and J is TRBJ2-5, with 8 bases matching TRBD2. The J call may not be correct, given that the DNA end is closer to TRBJ2-7. CDR1 and CDR2 (germline): SGHDN, FVKESK. The CDR3 has 15 amino acids. The CDR3 region has the DNA TGTGCCAGCAGCGTCTTAGCGGGACCCTCCTACGAGCAGTACTTC. Amino acid sequence: CASSVLAGPSYEQYF.

The count of this clone is one. The chain joins TRBV29-1 to TRBJ2-1; D possibly corresponds to TRBD2 (5 bases). The CDR3 spans 15 residues. Trimming left V 3 bases short and J 0 bases short, with 12 bases between. Germline CDR1 is SQVTM and CDR2 is ANQGSEA. Here the CDR3 reads CSVDGRVNSYNEQFF. The CDR3 DNA is TGCAGCGTTGATGGGCGGGTCAACTCCTACAATGAGCAGTTCTTC.

The genes are TRBV29-1 and TRBJ2-5; D is unresolved. V was trimmed by 1 base and J by 7 bases, leaving 16 bases between them. CDR1 is SQVTM and CDR2 is ANQGSEA in the germline V gene. The CDR3 covers 14 residues. This chain's CDR3 is CSVEVVGLPTTQYF. The CDR3 region has the DNA TGCAGCGTTGAAGTGGTGGGCTTACCAACGACCCAGTACTTC.

About this clone: Other nucleotide sequences in the sample specify the same CDR3. This chain links TRBV27 with TRBJ2-1, with TRBD2 identical over 7 bases. In germline, CDR1 is MNHEY, CDR2 SMNVEV (reference sequence). Trimming at V came to 3 bases and at J to 0 bases, leaving 2 bases not matched to a gene. This CDR3 region has 15 residues. The CDR3 bases are TGTGCCAGCAGTTTGGGAGGGAGCTCCTACAATGAGCAGTTCTTC. This codes for CASSLGGSSYNEQFF.

The chain recombines TRBV6-5 with TRBJ1-4; D unclear. Trimming removed 2 bases from V and 3 bases from J, with 7 bases in between. The CDR3 has 14 amino acids. The germline CDR1 and CDR2 sequences are MNHEY and SVGAGI. The CDR3 DNA follows: TGTGCCAGCAGTTACGGATGGTCTAATGAAAAACTGTTTTTT. Amino acid sequence: CASSYGWSNEKLFF.

The chain has TRBV29-1 and TRBJ2-1; 7 nucleotides agree with TRBD2. The CDR3 covers 13 residues. Germline lookup yields CDR1 SQVTM and CDR2 ANQGSEA. The V and J ends lost 6 bases and 4 bases, in that order; junction bases with no gene match: 6. The CDR3 is CSVESGVYNEQFF. The CDR3 region has the DNA TGCAGCGTGGAGAGCGGGGTATACAATGAGCAGTTCTTC.

V is TRBV19 and J is TRBJ1-6; D ambiguous. Trimming pared 7 bases from V and 7 bases from J, leaving 14 bases between. Per the germline V gene, CDR1 is LNHDA and CDR2 is SQIVND (reference sequence). The CDR3 runs to 14 residues. The CDR3 DNA is TGTGCCAGTACCGAGGTGGTTTCAAATTCACCCCTCCACTTT. This encodes CASTEVVSNSPLHF.

This clone showed up just once. The gene calls are TRBV5-1 and TRBJ2-1, with D tentatively TRBD2 (7 bases). The germline V gene has CDR1 SGHRS and CDR2 YFSETQ. The CDR3 runs 17 residues. V was shortened by 3 bases and J by 6 bases, with 22 bases between the two germline ends. The CDR3: CASSSPIGRGAGNEQFF. CDR3 DNA: TGCGCCAGCAGCTCCCCCATTGGCCGGGGGGCCGGCAATGAGCAGTTCTTC. The whole variable domain, filled in from reference TRBV5-1 and TRBJ2-1, reads KAGVTQTPRYLIKTRGQQVTLSCSPISGHRSVSWYQQTPGQGLQFLFEYFSETQRNKGNFPGRFSGRQFSNSRSEMNVSTLELGDSALYLCASSSPIGRGAGNEQFFGPGTRLTVL.

This clone showed up just once. The V and J genes are TRBV19 and TRBJ2-2, with 9 bases lining up with TRBD2. The CDR3 runs to 18 residues. CDR1 is LNHDA and CDR2 is SQIVND in the germline V gene (reference sequence). J gave up 3 bases and V 7 bases, and 15 bases lay outside the gene matches. The CDR3, as DNA: TGTGCCAGTACCCTTTTCTTAGCGGGAGTCCGCGACACCGGGGAGCTGTTTTTT. This sequence encodes CASTLFLAGVRDTGELFF.